The T cell receptor beta chain under discussion was sequenced for a study of PD-L1 blockade in urothelial cancer. Study overall: In the patient group, about 90% of the roughly 29 were males with bladder-origin urothelial cancer. The study's findings and limits: Durable benefit was linked to greater 3-week expansion of tumor-associated blood clones. Lower pretreatment blood TCR clonality, under the median, predicted better survival, researchers reported.

The CDR3 is 19 amino acids. Germline CDR1 and CDR2: SGHKS and YYEKEE (reference sequence). Trimming took 0 bases from V and 4 from J; bases not matched to a gene: 18. Generated by immunoSEQ multiplex PCR, the TCRdb table keeps only in-frame clones and is missing some. The repertoire consists of around 69,000 clones, with around 93% occurring once and the leading ten covering over 0.7%. The time point is: peripheral blood 6 weeks after treatment start. This clone appeared once. Its target is not known. This receptor was taken from a woman aged 80 or over with urothelial cancer. The sample in question was PBMCs, obtained around atezolizumab (anti-PD-L1) treatment. This chain connects TRBV5-5 to TRBJ1-2; TRBD1 matches 7 bases. The CDR3 protein is CASSLGVSIGRGDSYGYTF. CDR3 DNA sequence: TGTGCCAGCAGCTTGGGTGTTTCTATTGGGCGCGGGGACAGCTATGGCTACACCTTC.